This T cell receptor (beta chain) appears in the sequencing data of a study of technical replicates of blood from several donors (TCRdb year 2017). Counted from cysteine to phenylalanine, this CDR3 has 14 amino acids. Only the CDR3 region is kept as DNA, spanning 42 bases read in frame from base 1. The germline V end is reduced by 8 bases and the J end by 5 bases; junction bases left unmatched: 9. Looking up the germline V gene yields CDR1 MNHEY and CDR2 SVGAGI. In the case of this clone: Its recognized antigen is unknown. Qualities for individual bases were not recorded, and no much larger clone is one base off.

The protocol used for the library was the immunoSEQ multiplex PCR assay. TCRdb re-hosts the immuneACCESS table, in-frame sequences only. Its copies lack some clones; in the studies checked, an unresolved V gene accounts for under half of them, and the cause for the rest is not known. In all, the sample holds tens of thousands of clones, and roughly 89% of those were seen once. The ten largest make up under 6.5% of the sample. The chain links TRBV6-5 with TRBJ1-5, and 7 junction bases match TRBD1. The sample was PBMCs. This receptor was obtained from a human donor in good health. Some clones in this sample may be carry-over from other donors' samples. The DNA sequence is as follows: TGTGCCAGCTTACAGGGGTTTGGGGATCAGCCCCAGCATTTT. This sequence encodes CASLQGFGDQPQHF.